This T cell receptor beta chain is from a study of cytomegalovirus exposure and HLA in healthy donors. Overall study findings and caveats: Donors were assumed by presence/absence analyses to have roughly uniform sequencing depth.

A word on this clone: Its target is unknown.

The CDR3 is 13 amino acids. Germline V lookup: CDR1 SGHDT, CDR2 YYEEEE. Losses at the gene ends were 1 base for V and 9 bases for J; bases not matched to a gene: 6. Vbeta (60) and Jbeta (13) primers were used in the PCR. The protocol was immunoSEQ multiplex PCR, while the TCRdb copy is restricted to in-frame clones and leaves out a portion. The top ten hold roughly 11% of the sample, which has 70,000 or so clones, 74% seen once. The sample was PBMCs. The TCR sequence derives from a woman aged 60 to 75 in good health and CMV-seropositive. V usage is TRBV5-6 and J usage is TRBJ1-2; 7 bases are a match to TRBD1. DNA of the CDR3: TGTGCCAGCAGCTTGAAGGGGGCAGTAAGCTACACCTTC. Its translation: CASSLKGAVSYTF.